This T cell receptor beta chain was obtained from a study of T cell responses to AZD1222 COVID-19 vaccine. About the study: Combined were second doses at about 4 or about 12 weeks. Study-wide findings and caveats: Repertoire sampling was restricted to post-peak T cell response timepoints.

The CDR3 length is 14 residues. Between the trimmed V and J ends, which lost 6 bases and 0 bases, there was a span of 9 bases. Germline assignment: CDR1 LGHDT and CDR2 YNNKEL (reference sequence). Libraries were prepared by immunoSEQ multiplex PCR; TCRdb keeps only in-frame clonotypes and omits some of them. The sample shows 150,000 to 170,000 clones, about 88% of them seen only once. On this clone: No antigen is known for it.

The sample here was peripheral blood, taken on day 0 of AZD1222 vaccination. The receptor's source is an adult in good health. This rearrangement joins TRBV3-1 (or the pseudogene TRBV3-2) to TRBJ2-1; possibly TRBD2 for D (6 bases). CDR3 protein: CASRPGLSYNEQFF. The CDR3 DNA reads TGTGCCAGCAGGCCGGGACTCTCCTACAATGAGCAGTTCTTC.